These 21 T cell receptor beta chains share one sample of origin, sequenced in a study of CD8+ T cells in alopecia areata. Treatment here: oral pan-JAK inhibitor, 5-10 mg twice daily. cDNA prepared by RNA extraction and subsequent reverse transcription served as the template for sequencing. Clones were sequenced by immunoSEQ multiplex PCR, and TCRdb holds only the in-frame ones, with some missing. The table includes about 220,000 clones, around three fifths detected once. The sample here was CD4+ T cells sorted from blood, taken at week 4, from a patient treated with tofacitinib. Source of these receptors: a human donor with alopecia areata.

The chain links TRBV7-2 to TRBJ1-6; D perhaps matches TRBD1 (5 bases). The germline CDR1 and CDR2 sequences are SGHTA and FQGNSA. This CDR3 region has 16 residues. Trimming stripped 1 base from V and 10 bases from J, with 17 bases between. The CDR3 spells CASSLGATQRQSPLHF. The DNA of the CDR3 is TGTGCCAGCAGCTTAGGCGCCACACAAAGACAGTCACCCCTCCACTTT.

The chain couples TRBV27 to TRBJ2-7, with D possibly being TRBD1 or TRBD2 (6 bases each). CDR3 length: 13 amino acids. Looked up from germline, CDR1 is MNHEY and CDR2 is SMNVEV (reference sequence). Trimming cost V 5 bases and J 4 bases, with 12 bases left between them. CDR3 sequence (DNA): TGTGCCAGCAGTCCCCGGGGGCTATACGAGCAGTACTTC. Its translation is CASSPRGLYEQYF.

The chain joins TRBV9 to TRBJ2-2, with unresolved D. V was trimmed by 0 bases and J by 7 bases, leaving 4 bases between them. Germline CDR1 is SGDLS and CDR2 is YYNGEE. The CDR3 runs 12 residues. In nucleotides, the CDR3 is TGTGCCAGCAGCGTAGCCTACGGGGAGCTGTTTTTT. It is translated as CASSVAYGELFF.

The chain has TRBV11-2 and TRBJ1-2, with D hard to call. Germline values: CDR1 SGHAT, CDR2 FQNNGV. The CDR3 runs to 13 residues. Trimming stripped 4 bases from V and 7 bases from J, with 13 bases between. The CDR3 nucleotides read TGTGCCAGCAGCTCGAGTTGGGGTAGTGGCTACACCTTC. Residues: CASSSSWGSGYTF.

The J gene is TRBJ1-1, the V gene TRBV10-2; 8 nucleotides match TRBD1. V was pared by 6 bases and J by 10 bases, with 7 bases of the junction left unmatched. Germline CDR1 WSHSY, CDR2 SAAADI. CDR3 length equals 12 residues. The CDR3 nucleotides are TGCGCCAGCAGAATGACAGGGGTTCGAGCTTTCTTT. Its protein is CASRMTGVRAFF.

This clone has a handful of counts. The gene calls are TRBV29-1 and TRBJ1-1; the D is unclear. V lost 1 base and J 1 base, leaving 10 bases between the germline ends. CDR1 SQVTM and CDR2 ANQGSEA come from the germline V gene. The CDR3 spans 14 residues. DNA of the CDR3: TGCAGCGTTGAAGCGAGATTGAAGAACACTGAAGCTTTCTTT. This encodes CSVEARLKNTEAFF. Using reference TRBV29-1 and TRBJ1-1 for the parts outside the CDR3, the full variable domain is SAVISQKPSRDICQRGTSLTIQCQVDSQVTMMFWYRQQPGQSLTLIATANQGSEATYESGFVIDKFPISRPNLTFSTLTVSNMSPEDSSIYLCSVEARLKNTEAFFGQGTRLTVV.

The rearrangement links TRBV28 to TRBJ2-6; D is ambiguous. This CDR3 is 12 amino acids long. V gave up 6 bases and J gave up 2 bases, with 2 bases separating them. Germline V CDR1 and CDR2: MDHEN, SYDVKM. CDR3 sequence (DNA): TGTGCCAGCAGCCCTGGGGCCAACGTCCTGACTTTC. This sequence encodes CASSPGANVLTF.

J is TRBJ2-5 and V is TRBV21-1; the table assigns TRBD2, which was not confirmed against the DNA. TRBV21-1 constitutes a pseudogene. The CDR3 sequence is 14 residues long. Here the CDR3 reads CASSKEGARETQYF. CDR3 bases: TGTGCCAGCAGCAAAGAGGGAGCGCGGGAGACCCAGTACTTC.

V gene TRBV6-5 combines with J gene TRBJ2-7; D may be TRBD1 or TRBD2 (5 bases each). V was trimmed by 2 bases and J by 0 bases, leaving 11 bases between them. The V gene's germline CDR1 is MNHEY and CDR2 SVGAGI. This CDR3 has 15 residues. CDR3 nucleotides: TGTGCCAGCAGTTACAGTCTCGGGGCCTCCTACGAGCAGTACTTC. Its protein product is CASSYSLGASYEQYF.

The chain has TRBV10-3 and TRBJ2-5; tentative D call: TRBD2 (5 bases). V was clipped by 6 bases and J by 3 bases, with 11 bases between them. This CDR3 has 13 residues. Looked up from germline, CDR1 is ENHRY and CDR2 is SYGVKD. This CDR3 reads CAISRELEETQYF. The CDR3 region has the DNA TGTGCCATCAGCCGGGAACTCGAAGAGACCCAGTACTTC.

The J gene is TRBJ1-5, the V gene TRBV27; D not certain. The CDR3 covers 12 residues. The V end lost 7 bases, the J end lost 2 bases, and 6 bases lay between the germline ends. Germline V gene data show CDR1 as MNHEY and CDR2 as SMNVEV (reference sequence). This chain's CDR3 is CASNTGNQPQHF. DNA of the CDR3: TGTGCCAGCAACACCGGCAATCAGCCCCAGCATTTT.

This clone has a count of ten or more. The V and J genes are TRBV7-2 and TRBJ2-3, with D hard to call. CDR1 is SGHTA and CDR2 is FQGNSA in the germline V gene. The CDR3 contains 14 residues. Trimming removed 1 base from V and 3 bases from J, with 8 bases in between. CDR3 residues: CASSLVSRTDTQYF. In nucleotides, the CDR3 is TGTGCCAGCAGCTTAGTTTCCAGGACAGATACGCAGTATTTT.

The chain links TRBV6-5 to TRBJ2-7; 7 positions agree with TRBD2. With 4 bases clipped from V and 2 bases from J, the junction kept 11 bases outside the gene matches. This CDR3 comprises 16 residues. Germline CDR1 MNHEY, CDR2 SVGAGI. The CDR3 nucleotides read TGTGCCAGCAGTTCCCCCGGATCTAGCGGACCCTACGAGCAGTACTTC. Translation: CASSSPGSSGPYEQYF.

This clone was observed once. DNA of the CDR3: TGTGCCAGCACAGGGGGGTTGACATATGAAGCTTTCTTT. It is translated as CASTGGLTYEAFF. J is TRBJ1-1 and V is TRBV2, with 7 bases lining up with TRBD1. This CDR3 region has 13 residues. Germline lookup yields CDR1 SNHLY and CDR2 FYNNEI. V trimming: 7 bases; J trimming: 7 bases; junction bases outside the gene matches: 9.

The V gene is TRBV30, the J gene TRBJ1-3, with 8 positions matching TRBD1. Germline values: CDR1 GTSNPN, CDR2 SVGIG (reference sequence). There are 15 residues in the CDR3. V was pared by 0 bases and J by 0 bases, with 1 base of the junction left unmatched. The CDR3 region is CAWSVTGASGNTIYF. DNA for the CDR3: TGTGCCTGGAGTGTGACAGGGGCCTCTGGAAACACCATATATTTT.

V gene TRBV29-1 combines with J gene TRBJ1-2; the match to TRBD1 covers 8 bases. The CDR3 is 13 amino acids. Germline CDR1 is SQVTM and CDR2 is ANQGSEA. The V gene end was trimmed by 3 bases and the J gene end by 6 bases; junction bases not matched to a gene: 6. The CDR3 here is CSVDDRGGHGYTF. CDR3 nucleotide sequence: TGCAGCGTTGATGACAGGGGAGGTCATGGCTACACCTTC.

CDR3 DNA sequence: TGCAGCGTTGATGTTTCGGGGGTCACCGGGGAGCTGTTTTTT. The encoded protein is CSVDVSGVTGELFF. The V call is TRBV29-1, the J call TRBJ2-2; D might be TRBD2 (6 bases). This CDR3 contains 14 residues. From germline, CDR1 is SQVTM and CDR2 ANQGSEA. Trimming stripped 3 bases from V and 4 bases from J, with 12 bases between.

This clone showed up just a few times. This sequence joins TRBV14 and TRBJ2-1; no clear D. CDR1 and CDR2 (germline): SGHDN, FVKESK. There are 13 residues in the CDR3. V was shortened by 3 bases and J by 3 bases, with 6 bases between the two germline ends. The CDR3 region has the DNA TGTGCCAGCAGCCAGGAAATCTACAATGAGCAGTTCTTC. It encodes CASSQEIYNEQFF.

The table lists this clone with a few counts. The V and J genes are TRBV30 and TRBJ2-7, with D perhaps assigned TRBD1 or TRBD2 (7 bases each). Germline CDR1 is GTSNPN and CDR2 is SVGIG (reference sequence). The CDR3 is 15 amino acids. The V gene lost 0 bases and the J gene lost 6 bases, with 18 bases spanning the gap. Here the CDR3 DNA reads TGTGCCTGGAGTGTATTCGGCAGGGGGGGTGGCGAGCAGTACTTC. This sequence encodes CAWSVFGRGGGEQYF.

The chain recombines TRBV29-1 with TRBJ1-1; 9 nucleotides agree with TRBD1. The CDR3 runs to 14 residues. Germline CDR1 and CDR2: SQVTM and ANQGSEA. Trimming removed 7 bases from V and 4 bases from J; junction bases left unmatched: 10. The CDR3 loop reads CSASSQGASTEAFF. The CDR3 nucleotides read TGCAGCGCCTCCTCACAGGGGGCGTCCACTGAAGCTTTCTTT. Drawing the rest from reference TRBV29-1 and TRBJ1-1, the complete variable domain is SAVISQKPSRDICQRGTSLTIQCQVDSQVTMMFWYRQQPGQSLTLIATANQGSEATYESGFVIDKFPISRPNLTFSTLTVSNMSPEDSSIYLCSASSQGASTEAFFGQGTRLTVV.

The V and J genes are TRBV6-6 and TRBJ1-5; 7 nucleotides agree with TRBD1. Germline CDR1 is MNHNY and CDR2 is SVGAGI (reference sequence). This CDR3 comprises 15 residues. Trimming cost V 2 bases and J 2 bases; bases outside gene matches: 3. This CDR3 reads CASSYLGTGNQPQHF. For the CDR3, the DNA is TGTGCCAGCAGTTACCTCGGGACAGGCAATCAGCCCCAGCATTTT.